Listed below are T cell receptor beta chains from one sample, sequenced in a study of T-cell reconstitution after alpha-beta-depleted transplantation in children. TCRdb re-derived calls from the PCR reads in MiXCR, one entry per CDR3 protein. The table lists around 680,000 distinct CDR3 sequences, about 15% of them singletons, with about 1.1% in the top ten. Specimen: PBMCs from the stem cell graft donor, collected from the stem cell graft. Receptors originate from a human donor who donated a stem cell graft to a child with acute myeloid leukemia. Both conserved end residues are part of each CDR3. D genes are given only for firm matches. Not all rows give a size; the values are once, few, many and, for expanded clones, a class.

d_call	v_call	j_call	clone_size	cdr3_aa	cdr3_nt
TRBD1	TRBV5-1	TRBJ1-5	-	CASSLRGQGSEPQHF	TGCGCCAGCAGCTTGCGAGGACAGGGTAGTGAGCCCCAGCATTTT
-	TRBV20-1	TRBJ1-1	many	CSARVSSTVNTEAFF	TGCAGTGCTAGAGTCAGCTCCACAGTGAACACTGAAGCTTTCTTT
-	TRBV7-9	TRBJ1-3	many	CASSPPSGNTIYF	TGTGCCAGCAGCCCTCCTTCTGGAAACACCATATATTTT
-	TRBV20-1	TRBJ1-6	-	CSAREGTEAVSYNSPLHF	TGCAGTGCTAGAGAAGGGACCGAGGCGGTATCCTATAATTCACCCCTCCACTTT
-	TRBV4-2	TRBJ1-1	-	CASSPHAGNTEAFF	TGTGCCAGCAGCCCCCATGCGGGGAACACTGAAGCTTTCTTT
-	TRBV12-3/TRBV12-4	TRBJ1-1	many	CASQSDTEAFF	TGTGCCAGCCAGAGCGACACTGAAGCTTTCTTT
TRBD2	TRBV28	TRBJ2-2	few	CASIRLAGANTGELFF	TGTGCCAGCATCAGACTAGCGGGTGCGAACACCGGGGAGCTGTTTTTT
-	TRBV12-3/TRBV12-4	TRBJ2-5	many	CASAREDSQETQYF	TGTGCCAGCGCCAGGGAAGACAGTCAAGAGACCCAGTACTTC
-	TRBV20-1	TRBJ1-1	many	CSARDIRQGLWAEAFF	TGCAGTGCTAGAGATATCCGGCAGGGACTGTGGGCTGAAGCTTTCTTT
TRBD1	TRBV9	TRBJ1-1	-	CASSPSQGAHTGAFF	TGTGCCAGCAGCCCTTCCCAGGGGGCCCACACTGGAGCTTTCTTT
TRBD2	TRBV3-1	TRBJ2-1	-	CASSPSGKTSSYNEQFF	TGTGCCAGCAGCCCGAGCGGGAAGACGAGCTCCTACAATGAGCAGTTCTTC
-	TRBV7-2	TRBJ2-5	few	CASSLVSPGTGETQYF	TGTGCCAGCAGCTTAGTTAGTCCTGGAACCGGAGAGACCCAGTACTTC
TRBD1	TRBV20-1	TRBJ1-5	many	CSARDWDRGGSNQPQHF	TGCAGTGCTAGAGATTGGGACAGGGGGGGTAGCAATCAGCCCCAGCATTTT
-	TRBV30	TRBJ2-2	few	CAWTGDRYTGELFF	TGTGCCTGGACGGGGGACAGATACACCGGGGAGCTGTTTTTT
-	TRBV15	TRBJ2-1	few	CATRDILYNEQFF	TGTGCCACCAGGGACATCTTGTACAATGAGCAGTTCTTC
-	TRBV20-1	TRBJ2-1	-	CSAREGRPPYNEQFF	TGCAGTGCTAGAGAAGGCCGGCCCCCCTACAATGAGCAGTTCTTC
-	TRBV20-1	TRBJ1-5	many	CSARDSGRGNQPQHF	TGCAGTGCTAGAGATTCGGGGAGGGGCAATCAGCCCCAGCATTTT
-	TRBV12-3/TRBV12-4	TRBJ1-1	-	CASSLVAPRGAFF	TGTGCCAGCAGTTTAGTTGCCCCAAGAGGAGCTTTCTTT
-	TRBV6-5	TRBJ1-1	many	CARVHLNTEAFF	TGTGCCAGGGTACACCTGAACACTGAAGCTTTCTTT
-	TRBV27	TRBJ2-7	few	CASMVGNSYEQYF	TGTGCCAGCATGGTAGGGAATTCCTACGAGCAGTACTTC
-	TRBV20-1	TRBJ1-6	many	CSAPPASSYNSPLHF	TGCAGTGCTCCGCCGGCTTCCTCCTATAATTCACCCCTCCACTTT
-	TRBV20-1	TRBJ1-5	many	CSARESGSQPQHF	TGCAGTGCTAGAGAATCTGGGAGTCAGCCCCAGCATTTT
-	TRBV13	TRBJ1-1	-	CASSLTGIDPTEAFF	TGTGCCAGCAGCTTGACAGGTATTGACCCCACTGAAGCTTTCTTT
TRBD2	TRBV9	TRBJ2-3	few	CASSGGTSGGFFLDTQYF	TGTGCCAGCAGCGGAGGGACTAGCGGGGGTTTCTTCCTGGATACGCAGTATTTT
-	TRBV4-3	TRBJ2-7	-	CASSPGPGVGSYEQYF	TGCGCCAGCAGCCCCGGCCCGGGGGTGGGTTCCTACGAGCAGTACTTC
-	TRBV7-2	TRBJ1-4	many	CASSTDGVVYEKLFF	TGTGCCAGCAGCACGGACGGCGTTGTTTACGAAAAACTGTTTTTT
-	TRBV6-5	TRBJ2-3	many	CASSYRQFSTDTQYF	TGTGCCAGCAGTTACCGACAGTTTAGCACAGATACGCAGTATTTT
TRBD1	TRBV27	TRBJ2-1	many	CASSRDRVRFNEQFF	TGTGCCAGCAGTCGAGACAGGGTTCGTTTCAATGAGCAGTTCTTC
-	TRBV5-1	TRBJ2-7	many	CASSANTYSYEQYF	TGCGCCAGCAGCGCGAACACTTACTCCTACGAGCAGTACTTC
-	TRBV25-1	TRBJ2-3	-	CASSAMGRGRSTDTQYF	TGTGCCAGCAGCGCGATGGGTCGGGGCAGAAGCACAGATACGCAGTATTTT
-	TRBV20-1	TRBJ1-6	many	CSARIPGNSPLHF	TGCAGTGCGCGGATCCCGGGTAATTCACCCCTCCACTTT
-	TRBV3-1	TRBJ1-1	-	CASRKQGGDTEAFF	TGTGCCAGTCGGAAACAGGGAGGGGACACTGAAGCTTTCTTT
TRBD1	TRBV12-3/TRBV12-4	TRBJ2-2	few	CASTLQGANTGELFF	TGTGCCAGCACCTTACAGGGGGCGAACACCGGGGAGCTGTTTTTT
-	TRBV24-1	TRBJ1-3	many	CATSDAGSSGNTIYF	TGTGCCACCAGTGATGCGGGTAGCTCTGGAAACACCATATATTTT
TRBD1	TRBV5-5	TRBJ1-6	many	CASSPAQRTGDSPLHF	TGTGCCAGCAGCCCGGCCCAACGGACAGGGGATTCACCCCTCCACTTT
-	TRBV20-1	TRBJ1-1	many	CSALKENTEAFF	TGCAGTGCCCTTAAAGAGAACACTGAAGCTTTCTTT
-	TRBV7-9	TRBJ2-7	-	CASSPGPTVEQYF	TGTGCCAGCAGCCCGGGGCCCACCGTGGAGCAGTACTTC
-	TRBV24-1	TRBJ2-2	many	CATSDPGDGELFF	TGTGCCACCAGTGATCCAGGGGACGGGGAGCTGTTTTTT
-	TRBV6-1	TRBJ1-5	-	CASSEAYTGSIQPQHF	TGTGCCAGCAGTGAAGCGTACACAGGGTCAATTCAGCCCCAGCATTTT
TRBD2	TRBV7-2	TRBJ2-5	-	CASSFQRGSETQYF	TGTGCCAGCAGCTTTCAGCGGGGGAGTGAGACCCAGTACTTC
-	TRBV7-2	TRBJ1-1	-	CASSLGVHTEAFF	TGTGCCAGCAGCTTAGGGGTCCACACTGAAGCTTTCTTT
-	TRBV20-1	TRBJ2-1	few	CSARDGFGGEANEQFF	TGCAGTGCTAGAGACGGCTTCGGCGGAGAAGCAAATGAGCAGTTCTTC
-	TRBV18	TRBJ2-5	-	CASSPNQLRQETQYF	TGTGCCAGCTCACCAAATCAGCTACGGCAAGAGACCCAGTACTTC
-	TRBV24-1	TRBJ2-3	-	CATSDLGHGRADTQYF	TGTGCCACCAGTGACTTGGGACACGGCAGGGCAGATACGCAGTATTTT
TRBD2	TRBV7-2	TRBJ2-7	few	CASSPAGDRREQYF	TGTGCCAGCAGCCCAGCGGGGGATCGGCGCGAGCAGTACTTC
-	TRBV25-1	TRBJ2-7	many	CASSEWAVYEQYF	TGTGCCAGCAGTGAATGGGCCGTCTACGAGCAGTACTTC
-	TRBV12-3/TRBV12-4	TRBJ1-3	-	CASTFYRETGNTIYF	TGTGCCAGCACCTTTTATCGGGAAACTGGAAACACCATATATTTT
-	TRBV6-5	TRBJ1-6	many	CASSYEGGYNSPLHF	TGTGCCAGCAGTTACGAGGGGGGCTATAATTCACCCCTCCACTTT
TRBD1	TRBV20-1	TRBJ2-2	many	CSARDDLGQGNTGELFF	TGCAGTGCTAGAGATGATTTGGGACAGGGTAATACCGGGGAGCTGTTTTTT
-	TRBV10-3	TRBJ1-1	many	CAISESPDTEAFF	TGTGCCATCAGTGAGTCCCCCGACACTGAAGCTTTCTTT
-	TRBV15	TRBJ2-3	-	CATSRPGVTDTQYF	TGTGCCACCAGCAGACCGGGGGTCACAGATACGCAGTATTTT
-	TRBV29-1	TRBJ2-5	few	CSVEGRQETQYF	TGCAGCGTTGAAGGCCGCCAAGAGACCCAGTACTTC
-	TRBV5-5	TRBJ1-1	-	CASSWEEGFRTEAFF	TGTGCCAGCAGCTGGGAGGAGGGTTTCAGGACTGAAGCTTTCTTT
TRBD2	TRBV5-4	TRBJ2-1	many	CASSLGLGTDNEQFF	TGTGCCAGCAGCCTAGGACTAGGAACTGACAATGAGCAGTTCTTC
TRBD1	TRBV20-1	TRBJ1-6	-	CSARMDRGNSPLHF	TGCAGTGCTAGAATGGACAGGGGTAATTCACCCCTCCACTTT
-	TRBV5-1	TRBJ2-1	few	CASSQGVYNEQFF	TGCGCCAGCAGCCAGGGAGTTTACAATGAGCAGTTCTTC
-	TRBV7-9	TRBJ1-4	-	CASSLVLGKRNEKLFF	TGTGCCAGCAGCTTAGTTCTGGGGAAAAGGAATGAAAAACTGTTTTTT